This T cell receptor beta chain is from a study of CD8+CD57+ T cells in acquired aplastic anemia. Study-level information: Sorted CD4+ and CD8+ cells gave a mean 3.2 ug DNA, range about 0.19 to 27.4 ug.

The CDR3 extends over 14 amino acids. Germline V lookup: CDR1 WSHSY, CDR2 SAAADI. The ends were cut back, 5 bases at V and 4 bases at J, with 12 bases in the middle. Before being chosen for sequencing, patients had shown CD8+CD57+ cell expansion by flow cytometry. Genomic DNA provided the template from which TCR beta VDJ and CDR3 profiles were obtained. TCRdb re-analysed the reads in MiXCR, keeping a single row per CDR3 protein. The repertoire holds over 150,000 distinct CDR3 sequences, with 71% as singletons. Material: sorted CD4+, CD8+, or CD8+CD57+ T cells (not recorded which) from PBMCs. J is TRBJ1-5 and V is TRBV10-2, with D tentatively TRBD1 (6 bases). This clonotype was sampled from a human donor with aplastic anemia. For the CDR3, the DNA is TGCGCCAGCAGTACGGGGGGCATTAATCAGCCCCAGCATTTT. This codes for CASSTGGINQPQHF.